This TCR beta chain was identified in a study of T cell clones after liver transplantation. Study observations and caveats: The donor-reactive repertoire was only partly measurable in a couple of subjects, lacking donor cells.

Remarks on this clone: The antigen is not known.

TCRdb's copy holds only in-frame clones and misses some; the assay was immunoSEQ multiplex PCR. The sample comprises tens of thousands of clones, roughly 85% of which are singletons, and less than 3.5% rests with the top ten. Germline V gene sequence: CDR1 LGHNA, CDR2 YNFKEQ. The CDR3 is made up of 19 amino acids. Trimming at V came to 0 bases and at J to 4 bases, leaving 9 bases not matched to a gene. This sequence was found in a human patient who received a liver transplant. Some T cells may be provided by the graft donor. The specimen was CD4+ T cells from blood, collected at the 22-month timepoint. The chain is built from TRBV4-2 and TRBJ2-5; TRBD2 matches 15 bases. The DNA for the CDR3 is TGTGCCAGCAGCCAAGAGGGGACTAGCGGGGGGTCGCCTGGAGAGACCCAGTACTTC. Amino acid sequence: CASSQEGTSGGSPGETQYF.